Shown below are 29 T cell receptor beta chains from a single sample sequenced in a study of metastatic and nonmetastatic thyroid tumors. TCRdb redid the clone calls on the PCR reads using MiXCR. The sample records about 35,000 clones, around a fifth being singletons. Before thyroid surgery, none of the patients had received any treatment. The sample taken for sequencing was blood. The receptor source for this set is a female donor with papillary thyroid cancer or a benign thyroid nodule (not recorded which). Some clones in this sample may be carry-over from other donors' samples.

The genes are TRBV3-1 and TRBJ1-2; TRBD1 aligns across 9 bases. V was clipped by 5 bases and J by 4 bases; unmatched bases: 5. The CDR3 is 14 amino acids. The germline CDR1 and CDR2 sequences are LGHDT and YNNKEL (reference sequence). This chain's CDR3 is CASSSLDRGYGYTF. In DNA, the CDR3 is TGTGCCAGCAGCTCCCTGGACAGGGGCTATGGCTACACCTTC. Complete variable domain (other parts from reference TRBV3-1 and TRBJ1-2): DTAVSQTPKYLVTQMGNDKSIKCEQNLGHDTMYWYKQDSKKFLKIMFSYNNKELIINETVPNRFSPKSPDKAHLNLHINSLELGDSAVYFCASSSLDRGYGYTFGSGTRLTVV.

The rearrangement joins TRBV20-1 to TRBJ1-5, with 9 positions matching TRBD1. Germline-derived CDR1 and CDR2 are DFQATT and SNEGSKA (reference sequence). The CDR3 runs to 13 residues. V lost 7 bases, J lost 7 bases, and 8 bases stayed unmatched. CDR3 in DNA: TGCAGTGTCCACAGGGGGCAGGGACAGCCCCAGCATTTT. Protein sequence: CSVHRGQGQPQHF.

Ten or more counts support this clone. The CDR3 DNA sequence: TGCAGCGCCCAACGCGGGGCCACAGATACGCAGTATTTT. Protein sequence: CSAQRGATDTQYF. The V and J genes are TRBV29-1 and TRBJ2-3; D might be TRBD2 (6 bases). Germline CDR1 is SQVTM and CDR2 is ANQGSEA. V was pared by 7 bases and J by 2 bases, with 13 bases between. The CDR3 has 13 amino acids.

In this sample, this clone turned up a few times. The J gene is TRBJ2-5, the V gene TRBV28, with 10 bases that match TRBD1. The J call could be wrong; TRBJ2-1 is a better fit for the DNA end. This CDR3 comprises 16 residues. CDR1 and CDR2 from the germline V gene are MDHEN and SYDVKM. In DNA form, the CDR3 reads TGTGCCAGCAGTTGCCCAGTGACAGGGGGCGCAGGAGAGCAGTTCTTC. Translated, it gives CASSCPVTGGAGEQFF.

This chain uses TRBV20-1 with TRBJ1-2; D not certain. CDR1 DFQATT and CDR2 SNEGSKA come from the germline V gene (reference sequence). With 3 bases removed from V and 2 bases from J, the gap between germline ends came to 13 bases. The length of the CDR3 is 14 residues. Here the CDR3 reads CSASHVGPNYGYTF. The CDR3 DNA reads as TGCAGTGCTAGCCACGTCGGGCCCAACTATGGCTACACCTTC.

This clone was recorded at least ten times. CDR3 protein: CASSKAQAQDTQYF. The CDR3 coding sequence is TGTGCCAGCAGTAAGGCTCAAGCACAGGATACGCAGTATTTT. The chain carries TRBV6-1 and TRBJ2-3; unclear D gene. Germline V CDR1 and CDR2: MNHNS, SASEGT. Trimming cost V 5 bases and J 6 bases, with 15 bases left between them. This CDR3 comprises 14 residues.

In its sample, this clone was seen a few times. The chain uses TRBV6-5 and TRBJ2-7; D gene uncertain. The V gene lost 4 bases and the J gene lost 6 bases, with 13 bases spanning the gap. CDR1 MNHEY and CDR2 SVGAGI come from the germline V gene. The CDR3 totals 13 residues. The CDR3, as DNA: TGTGCCAGCAGTTCGTTGTTGGGTTTCGAGCAGTACTTC. Protein product: CASSSLLGFEQYF.

At least ten counts were recorded for this clone. The gene calls are TRBV7-8 and TRBJ2-5, with TRBD1 as a possible D gene (6 bases). Germline V gene data show CDR1 as SGHVS and CDR2 as FQNEAQ. The CDR3 is 13 amino acids. The ends were cut back, 5 bases at V and 2 bases at J, with 9 bases in the middle. In nucleotides, the CDR3 is TGTGCCAGCAGCCCCGGACAGCAAGAGACCCAGTACTTC. This translates into CASSPGQQETQYF.

This clone was seen at least ten times. V and J are TRBV27 and TRBJ2-2; 10 nucleotides align to TRBD2. The J segment lost 5 bases and the V segment lost 6 bases, leaving 3 bases of the junction unmatched. In germline, CDR1 is MNHEY, CDR2 SMNVEV (reference sequence). The CDR3 loop spans 14 amino acids. The CDR3 DNA is TGTGCCAGCAGAGGACTAGCGGAAACCGGGGAGCTGTTTTTT. It is translated as CASRGLAETGELFF.

This clone was observed at least ten times. This sequence joins TRBV18 and TRBJ2-7, with D uncertain. Trimming removed 4 bases from V and 0 bases from J, with 10 bases in between. The CDR3 loop spans 14 amino acids. Germline-derived CDR1 and CDR2 are KGHSH and LQKENI. The CDR3 DNA reads as TGTGCCAGCTCACTCCGGCAGAACTCCTACGAGCAGTACTTC. It specifies CASSLRQNSYEQYF.

This chain links TRBV20-1 with TRBJ2-7; maybe TRBD2 (5 bases). Germline V CDR1 and CDR2: DFQATT, SNEGSKA (reference sequence). This CDR3 has 11 amino acids. CDR3 nucleotide sequence: TGCAGACTGGACGGGATCTACGAGCAGTACTTC. It specifies CRLDGIYEQYF.

This clone has at least ten counts. The chain uses TRBV18 and TRBJ2-1; D tentatively fits TRBD1 or TRBD2 (6 bases each). V was shortened by 1 base and J by 7 bases, with 14 bases between the two germline ends. The CDR3 runs to 15 residues. Per germline, CDR1 KGHSH and CDR2 LQKENI. The CDR3 protein is CASSPLSGAGNEQFF. The CDR3 DNA is TGTGCCAGCTCACCACTTTCGGGGGCGGGGAATGAGCAGTTCTTC.

A note on this clone: This CDR3 fails to terminate in the conserved phenylalanine or tryptophan, so it likely reflects a read error. The gene calls are TRBV11-2 and TRBJ2-1; TRBD2 matches 9 bases. Trimming cost V 7 bases and J 7 bases; bases outside gene matches: 11. The CDR3 contains 15 residues. The germline V gene has CDR1 SGHAT and CDR2 FQNNGV. The CDR3 is CASIPLAGVLNEQFS. The CDR3 coding sequence is TGTGCCAGCATCCCCTTAGCGGGAGTCCTTAATGAGCAGTTCTCC.

This chain connects TRBV20-1 to TRBJ1-4, with no clear D. V dropped 3 bases and J dropped 8 bases, with 16 bases sitting between them. This CDR3 comprises 14 residues. From germline, CDR1 is DFQATT and CDR2 SNEGSKA (reference sequence). The CDR3 loop is CSARGGLGYEKLFF. As DNA, the CDR3 is TGCAGTGCTAGGGGCGGACTGGGCTACGAAAAACTGTTTTTT.

CDR3 amino acids: CSHYAGVGDTQYF. CDR3 in DNA: TGCAGTCATTATGCCGGGGTTGGAGATACGCAGTATTTT. This sequence joins TRBV20-1 and TRBJ2-3; D perhaps matches TRBD2 (5 bases). Germline V gene data show CDR1 as DFQATT and CDR2 as SNEGSKA (reference sequence). The length of the CDR3 is 13 residues. V lost 8 bases, J lost 5 bases, and 17 bases lay in between.

In its sample, this clone was seen once. This rearrangement joins TRBV20-1 to TRBJ1-5; tentatively, D is TRBD1 (5 bases). V gave up 1 base and J gave up 2 bases, with 12 bases separating them. The germline V gene has CDR1 DFQATT and CDR2 SNEGSKA (reference sequence). CDR3 length: 15 residues. The CDR3 sequence is CSARVGGVGNQPQHF. The CDR3 coding sequence is TGCAGTGCTAGAGTTGGGGGAGTCGGCAATCAGCCCCAGCATTTT.

This clone has a count of ten or more. The chain employs TRBV30 and TRBJ2-4; D gene uncertain. CDR3 length: 17 amino acids. The V end was cut by 2 bases, the J end by 0 bases, with 17 bases between. From germline, CDR1 is GTSNPN and CDR2 SVGIG (reference sequence). The CDR3 spells CAWSLGPGVRAKNIQYF. Here the CDR3 DNA reads TGTGCCTGGAGTTTAGGCCCCGGCGTGAGAGCCAAAAACATTCAGTACTTC.

The chain links TRBV11-3 to TRBJ2-2, with no clear D. V was cut by 0 bases and J by 9 bases, with 5 bases left in between. The CDR3 has 12 residues. The germline V gene encodes CDR1 SGHNT and CDR2 YENEEA. For the CDR3, the DNA is TGTGCCAGCAGCTTAGATGGTTGGGAGCTGTTTTTT. The encoded protein is CASSLDGWELFF. Drawing the rest from reference TRBV11-3 and TRBJ2-2, the complete variable domain is EAGVVQSPRYKIIEKKQPVAFWCNPISGHNTLYWYLQNLGQGPELLIRYENEEAVDDSQLPKDRFSAERLKGVDSTLKIQPAELGDSAVYLCASSLDGWELFFGEGSRLTVL.

This sequence joins TRBV6-1 and TRBJ1-4; D is unclear. Germline V lookup: CDR1 MNHNS, CDR2 SASEGT. The CDR3 length is 15 residues. Trimming left V 5 bases short and J 7 bases short, with 17 bases between. CDR3 sequence reads: CASSLAAGVGEKLFF. In nucleotides, the CDR3 is TGTGCCAGCAGTTTAGCGGCAGGCGTTGGTGAAAAACTGTTTTTT.

This clone was picked up many times. DNA for the CDR3: TGCAGTGCCTTCGGGACAGGAGCTAACTATGGCTACACCTTC. Translated: CSAFGTGANYGYTF. The rearrangement uses TRBV20-1 and TRBJ1-2; 8 positions agree with TRBD1. The V and J ends lost 6 bases and 0 bases, in that order; junction bases with no gene match: 6. The CDR3 is 14 amino acids. In germline, CDR1 is DFQATT, CDR2 SNEGSKA (reference sequence).

This clone was detected a few times. The genes are TRBV5-1 and TRBJ2-7, with 8 bases that match TRBD2. CDR3 size: 13 residues. Germline values: CDR1 SGHRS, CDR2 YFSETQ. After removal of 7 bases from V and 0 bases from J, the junction contained 3 bases not matched to a gene. The CDR3 spells CASRGGSSYEQYF. CDR3 DNA: TGCGCCAGCCGGGGGGGCAGCTCCTACGAGCAGTACTTC.

This clone was seen a few times. The chain links TRBV28 to TRBJ2-7, with 7 bases lining up with TRBD1. The germline CDR1 and CDR2 sequences are MDHEN and SYDVKM. The CDR3 is made up of 16 amino acids. Unmatched junction bases numbered 15, after V lost 3 bases and J lost 7 bases. CDR3 nucleotide sequence: TGTGCCAGCAGTTTCATCCCCCGGGACAGTGGGCATGAGCAGTACTTC. It yields the protein CASSFIPRDSGHEQYF.

In its sample, this clone was seen many times. The rearrangement links TRBV27 to TRBJ2-1; 8 nucleotides agree with TRBD1. This CDR3 is built from 14 residues. Trimming took 8 bases from V and 2 from J; bases not matched to a gene: 5. Germline V CDR1 and CDR2: MNHEY, SMNVEV (reference sequence). The CDR3 loop is CASRDRGTYNEQFF. Here the CDR3 DNA reads TGTGCCAGCCGAGACAGGGGTACCTACAATGAGCAGTTCTTC.

The table lists this clone with a few counts. This may be a read error: a much more frequent sequence differs by one nucleotide. The chain is built from TRBV5-1 and TRBJ1-4; D is possibly TRBD1 (5 bases). This CDR3 contains 14 residues. The germline gives CDR1 SGHRS, CDR2 YFSETQ. Trimming stripped 5 bases from V and 3 bases from J, with 11 bases between. CDR3 amino acids: CASRKTVPNEKLFF. DNA of the CDR3: TGCGCCAGCAGAAAGACAGTCCCTAATGAAAAACTGTTTTTT.

This clone was seen repeatedly, ten times or more. J is TRBJ2-1 and V is TRBV7-9; 10 bases map to TRBD2. The J segment lost 6 bases and the V segment lost 1 base, leaving 3 bases of the junction unmatched. The CDR3 runs to 15 residues. Looked up from germline, CDR1 is SEHNR and CDR2 is FQNEAQ (reference sequence). CDR3 loop: CASSLGAGGGNEQFF. The CDR3 DNA follows: TGTGCCAGCAGCTTAGGAGCGGGAGGGGGCAATGAGCAGTTCTTC.

There are many counts of this clone. Other nucleotide sequences from this sample produce the same CDR3. This chain connects TRBV20-1 to TRBJ2-7; 7 bases align to TRBD2. The V and J ends lost 0 bases and 4 bases, in that order; junction bases with no gene match: 6. The CDR3 is made up of 14 amino acids. Germline V gene lookup returns CDR1 DFQATT and CDR2 SNEGSKA (reference sequence). CDR3 sequence (DNA): TGCAGTGCTAGAGATCCCCGGCGGGAGTACGAGCAGTACTTC. This translates into CSARDPRREYEQYF.

The sample holds many counts of this clone. J is TRBJ2-2 and V is TRBV4-1; D call uncertain. V was clipped by 4 bases and J by 8 bases, with 8 bases between them. This CDR3 is 12 amino acids long. The germline CDR1 and CDR2 sequences are MGHRA and YSYEKL. DNA of the CDR3: TGCGCCAGCAGCCTGCTTTTGGGGGAGCTGTTTTTT. Translation: CASSLLLGELFF.

This chain uses TRBV7-8 with TRBJ2-7, with a weak D call TRBD1 (5 bases). Trimming left V 4 bases short and J 0 bases short, with 16 bases between. Germline V gene data show CDR1 as SGHVS and CDR2 as FQNEAQ. The CDR3 contains 16 residues. CDR3 sequence: CASSSSVPGHSYEQYF. The CDR3 coding sequence is TGTGCCAGCAGCTCCAGTGTCCCAGGGCACTCCTACGAGCAGTACTTC.

V is TRBV13 and J is TRBJ2-1; TRBD1 aligns across 10 bases. Per germline, CDR1 PRHDT and CDR2 FYEKMQ (reference sequence). V lost 5 bases to trimming and J lost 7 bases; unmatched junction nucleotides: 14. The CDR3 has 17 amino acids. CDR3: CASSPEGRDRGGNEQFF. The CDR3 coding sequence is TGTGCCAGCAGCCCCGAAGGTCGGGACAGGGGTGGGAATGAGCAGTTCTTC.